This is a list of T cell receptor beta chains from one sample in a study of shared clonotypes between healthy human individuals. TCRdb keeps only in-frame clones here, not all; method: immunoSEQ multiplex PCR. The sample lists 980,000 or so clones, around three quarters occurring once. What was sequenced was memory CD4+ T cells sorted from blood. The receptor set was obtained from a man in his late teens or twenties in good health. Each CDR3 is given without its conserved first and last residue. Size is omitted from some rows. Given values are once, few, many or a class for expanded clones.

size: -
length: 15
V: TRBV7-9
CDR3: ASSLTGGGRHTYEQY

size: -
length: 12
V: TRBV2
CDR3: ASTSDRGPYEQY

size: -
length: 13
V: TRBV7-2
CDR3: ASSPRTGDGSPLH

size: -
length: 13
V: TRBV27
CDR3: ASSLLGRNTGELF

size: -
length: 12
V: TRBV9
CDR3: ASSPLQGNSPLH

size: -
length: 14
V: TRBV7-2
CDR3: ASSPHQGSSGNTIY

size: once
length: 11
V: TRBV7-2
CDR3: ASSLKAKNIQY

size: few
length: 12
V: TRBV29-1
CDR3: SVVPKTSGNTIY

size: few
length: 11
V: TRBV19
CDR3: ASSIGGNTEAF

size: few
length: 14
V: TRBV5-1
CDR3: ASSRDSGGGPDEQF

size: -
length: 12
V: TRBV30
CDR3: AWIGRALQHEQF

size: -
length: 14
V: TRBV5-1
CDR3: ASSLFLLAGHNEQF

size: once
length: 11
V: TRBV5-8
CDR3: ASSKIISYEQY

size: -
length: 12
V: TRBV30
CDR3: AWSRGSGNSPLH

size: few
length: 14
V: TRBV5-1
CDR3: ASSLALGGRSETQY

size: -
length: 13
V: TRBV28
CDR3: ASSLDSGAYNEQF

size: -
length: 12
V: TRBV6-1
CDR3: ASREDRGGFTQY

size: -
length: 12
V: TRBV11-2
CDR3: ASSQDGIQETQY

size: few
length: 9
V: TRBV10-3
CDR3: AISSTDTQY

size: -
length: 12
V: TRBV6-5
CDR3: ASSLGRQKETQY

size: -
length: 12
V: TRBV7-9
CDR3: ASSLGQGYTEAF

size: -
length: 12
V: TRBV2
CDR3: ASSIEFNYNEQF

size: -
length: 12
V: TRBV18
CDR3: ASFGGIMGTEAF

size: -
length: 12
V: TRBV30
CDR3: AWRTGLGNYGYT

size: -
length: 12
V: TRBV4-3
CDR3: ASSQGQGALGYT

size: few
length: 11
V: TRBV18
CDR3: ASSPPTTDTQY

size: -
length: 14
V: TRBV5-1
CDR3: ASSSSGRRDTGELF

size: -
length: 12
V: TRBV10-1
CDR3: ASSESGGSVEQY

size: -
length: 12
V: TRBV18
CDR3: ASSPGTSNEKLF

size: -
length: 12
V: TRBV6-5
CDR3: ASRIQGDNSPLH

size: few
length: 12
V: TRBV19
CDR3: ASSTDGQNSPLH

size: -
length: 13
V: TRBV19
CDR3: ASSSTAQGSGGAF

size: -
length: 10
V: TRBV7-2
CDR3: ASSTGNYGYT

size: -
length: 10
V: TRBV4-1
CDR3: ASSPFTGELF

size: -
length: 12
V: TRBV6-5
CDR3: ASKNPERTGELF

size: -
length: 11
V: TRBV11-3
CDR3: ASSPGGTDTQY

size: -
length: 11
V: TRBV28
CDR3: ASSGGQGVRGD

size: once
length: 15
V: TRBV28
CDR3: ASSSSGSAGASYEQY

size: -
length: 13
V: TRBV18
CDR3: ASSPQGAVNTEAF

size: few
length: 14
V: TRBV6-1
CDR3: ASSEPGIYSNQPQH

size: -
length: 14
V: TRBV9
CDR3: ASSPGLAEFTDTQY

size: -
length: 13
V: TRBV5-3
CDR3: ARSRQGAHTDTQY

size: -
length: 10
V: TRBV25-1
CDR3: ASSTSLQEQY

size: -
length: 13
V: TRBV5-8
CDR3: ASSLGTGTGEKLF

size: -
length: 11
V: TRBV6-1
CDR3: ATDRASSYEQY

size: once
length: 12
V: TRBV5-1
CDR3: ASSLSRVVETQY

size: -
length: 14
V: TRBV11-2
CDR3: ASSLSGKRAKETQY

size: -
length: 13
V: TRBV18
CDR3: ASSPSNSLTGELF

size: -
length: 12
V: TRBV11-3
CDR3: ASSLNGYTDTQY

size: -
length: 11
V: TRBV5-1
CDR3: ASSLGARRPLH

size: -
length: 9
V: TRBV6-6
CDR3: ASSRDTEAF

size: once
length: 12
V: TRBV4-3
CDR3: ASSLDVSTDTQY

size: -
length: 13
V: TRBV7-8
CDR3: ASSSLGTDTGELF

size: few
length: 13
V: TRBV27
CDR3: ASRGGQAYNSPLH

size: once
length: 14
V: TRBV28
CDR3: ASIPSGGSNTGELF

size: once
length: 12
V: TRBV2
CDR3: ASRFTGGRETQY

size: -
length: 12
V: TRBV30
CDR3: AWRVDSHLTEAF

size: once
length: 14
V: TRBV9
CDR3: ASSEARAGQGDEQY

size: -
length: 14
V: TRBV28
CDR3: ASSLRLSGGTDTQY

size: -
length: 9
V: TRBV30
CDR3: AWRSLVELF